Below, 9 T cell receptor beta chains from the same sample are listed, as sequenced in a study of blood T cell repertoires in COVID-19. Assay used: immunoSEQ multiplex PCR; TCRdb lists only in-frame clones, some missing. The sample has about 380,000 clones, roughly 80% seen once. The material sequenced was peripheral blood. The receptors originated from a human donor with acute or convalescent COVID-19. The donor label of this sample is uncertain.

As DNA, the CDR3 is TGTGCCAGCAGCTTGTATGGGGAGGTAAATCAGCCCCAGCATTTT. Translating gives CASSLYGEVNQPQHF. The chain joins TRBV5-5 to TRBJ1-5, with D uncertain. This CDR3 region has 15 residues. Germline-derived CDR1 and CDR2 are SGHKS and YYEKEE (reference sequence). Trimming stripped 1 base from V and 4 bases from J, with 12 bases between.

The chain combines TRBV13 with TRBJ1-4; 7 nucleotides match TRBD1. V was pared by 4 bases and J by 6 bases, with 5 bases of the junction left unmatched. Per the germline V gene, CDR1 is PRHDT and CDR2 is FYEKMQ (reference sequence). The CDR3 is 14 amino acids. For the CDR3, the DNA is TGTGCCAGCAGCTCCCGAACAGGGGATGAAAAACTGTTTTTT. This codes for CASSSRTGDEKLFF.

This rearrangement joins TRBV19 to TRBJ1-1; possible D gene TRBD1, 6 bases. From germline, CDR1 is LNHDA and CDR2 SQIVND (reference sequence). The CDR3 contains 14 residues. Trimming took off 6 bases at V and 3 bases at J, with 14 bases between the two ends. DNA of the CDR3: TGTGCCAGTAGGAAAAACAGGGACGACACTGAAGCTTTCTTT. It yields the protein CASRKNRDDTEAFF.

The genes are TRBV18 and TRBJ1-2; the D is unclear. The CDR3 loop spans 14 amino acids. V was trimmed by 2 bases and J by 4 bases, leaving 11 bases between them. Germline lookup yields CDR1 KGHSH and CDR2 LQKENI. The CDR3 region has the DNA TGTGCCAGCTCACCAATTGAGGGCCCCTATGGCTACACCTTC. As protein: CASSPIEGPYGYTF.

The chain has TRBV24-1 and TRBJ2-1; TRBD2 matches at 11 bases. The V gene's germline CDR1 is KGHDR and CDR2 SFDVKD. This CDR3 is built from 14 residues. With V trimmed by 6 bases and J by 4 bases, 1 base remained unmatched. The CDR3 spells CATSIAGGYNEQFF. CDR3 nucleotide sequence: TGTGCCACCAGTATAGCGGGGGGGTACAATGAGCAGTTCTTC.

This chain uses TRBV5-4 with TRBJ2-7; 7 nucleotides agree with TRBD1. The CDR3 contains 13 residues. V lost 4 bases, J lost 4 bases, and 5 bases stayed unmatched. Looked up from germline, CDR1 is SGHNT and CDR2 is YYREEE (reference sequence). CDR3 in amino acids: CASSRGQKYEQYF. The CDR3 nucleotides read TGTGCCAGCAGCCGGGGACAGAAGTACGAGCAGTACTTC.

The chain joins TRBV18 to TRBJ1-1, with a tentative D call TRBD1 (5 bases). The germline V and J ends were trimmed by 3 bases and 1 base, with 18 bases remaining between them. The V gene's germline CDR1 is KGHSH and CDR2 LQKENI. CDR3 size: 17 residues. The CDR3 bases are TGTGCCAGCTCACCTACATTCGGGCGACAGAAGAACACTGAAGCTTTCTTT. Protein product: CASSPTFGRQKNTEAFF.

This chain joins TRBV27 and TRBJ2-5; D is unresolved. The CDR3 has 14 residues. Germline V gene sequence: CDR1 MNHEY, CDR2 SMNVEV (reference sequence). The germline V and J ends were trimmed by 2 bases and 7 bases, with 14 bases remaining between them. As DNA, the CDR3 is TGTGCCAGCAGTTTACTGGGTGAGATAGCGACCCAGTACTTC. Its translation is CASSLLGEIATQYF.

The chain links TRBV6-5 to TRBJ1-6, with D perhaps matching TRBD1 (6 bases). The length of the CDR3 is 15 residues. Germline V gene sequence: CDR1 MNHEY, CDR2 SVGAGI. V was clipped by 4 bases and J by 10 bases, with 17 bases between them. The CDR3 nucleotides read TGTGCCAGCAGTTTAGTGGGGGGGCGGGGGTCACCCCTCCACTTT. It codes for CASSLVGGRGSPLHF.